Reported below is one TCR beta chain. The antigen remains unidentified. Some clones are missing from TCRdb's copy, which holds only in-frame ones; the method was immunoSEQ multiplex PCR. The sample includes 45,000 to 55,000 clones, about 70% of them seen just once. The entry originates in a study of vaccination effects on CD4 cells after COVID-19. The overall study: In culture with approximately 10 IU/ml IL-2 and 9 to 10 ug/ml peptides, PBMC were grown at 1.5 million to 2.5 million per well. Study conclusions and caveats: The study found that only 1 of 255 vaccine-induced clones from healthy vaccinees cross-reacted with common cold coronaviruses.

Germline V gene data show CDR1 as MRHNA and CDR2 as SNTAGT. Unmatched junction bases numbered 7, after V lost 2 bases and J lost 4 bases. The CDR3 runs 15 residues. On day 10 of culture, CD4+ T cells were separated out. It was two doses of either the BNT162b2 or mRNA-1273 vaccine that participants received. Each vaccine recipient was nucleocapsid antibody negative and had no prior SARS-CoV-2 infection. The receptor was isolated from a human donor who received a COVID-19 vaccine. This specimen consisted of CD4+ T cells from PBMCs cultured without peptide, obtained after COVID-19 vaccination. This chain connects TRBV6-4 to TRBJ1-2; the match to TRBD1 covers 7 bases. The CDR3 DNA is TGTGCCAGCAGTGACGGGGTGACAGGGTCCTATGGCTACACCTTC. Translated, it gives CASSDGVTGSYGYTF.